Listed here are 7 T cell receptor beta chains from one sample, sequenced in a study of response to subunit inactivated influenza vaccine. TCRdb recomputed calls from the RT-PCR reads with MiXCR, one row per CDR3 protein. The sample records fewer than 700,000 distinct CDR3 sequences, 10% to 15% being singletons. Specimen: PBMCs from blood, collected about 40 days after vaccination. These receptors were collected from a man aged 45 to 65 who received an inactivated influenza vaccine.

Concerning this clonotype itself: An end of the junction differs from the germline gene, which may be a read error. The CDR3 loop is CAISRDRGQGRETQYF. The CDR3 DNA reads TGTGCCATCAGCAGAGATCGCGGGCAGGGTCGAGAGACCCAGTACTTC. The chain has TRBV15 and TRBJ2-5; TRBD1 or TRBD2 may be the D gene (5 bases each). The CDR3 consists of 16 residues. Germline V lookup: CDR1 LNHNV, CDR2 YYDKDF (reference sequence).

This clonotype was counted ten times or more. J is TRBJ2-7 and V is TRBV12-3 or TRBV12-4; TRBD1 might be the D (5 bases). This CDR3 region has 14 residues. The V end lost 6 bases, the J end lost 0 bases, and 12 bases lay between the germline ends. The CDR3 protein is CASRHADNSYEQYF. The CDR3 nucleotides are TGTGCCAGCAGGCACGCGGACAACTCCTACGAGCAGTACTTC.

The V call is TRBV3-1, the J call TRBJ2-1; perhaps D is TRBD1 or TRBD2 (6 bases each). Germline CDR1 and CDR2: LGHDT and YNNKEL (reference sequence). The V gene lost 0 bases and the J gene lost 9 bases, with 12 bases spanning the gap. CDR3 length: 14 amino acids. The CDR3 nucleotides read TGTGCCAGCAGCCAAGATCCGGGGGCAGGTGAGCAGTTCTTC. It yields the protein CASSQDPGAGEQFF.

This clonotype has at least ten counts. The chain is built from TRBV7-2 and TRBJ2-3, with 13 bases aligning to TRBD2. With V trimmed by 5 bases and J by 4 bases, 6 bases remained unmatched. The CDR3 is 16 residues long. The V gene's germline CDR1 is SGHTA and CDR2 FQGNSA. CDR3 amino acids: CASSPRLAGGADTQYF. The CDR3 bases are TGTGCCAGCAGCCCGAGACTAGCGGGAGGAGCAGATACGCAGTATTTT.

The gene calls are TRBV20-1 and TRBJ2-1, with D possibly being TRBD2 (6 bases). V was shortened by 2 bases and J by 7 bases, with 18 bases between the two germline ends. The CDR3 contains 15 residues. The germline CDR1 and CDR2 sequences are DFQATT and SNEGSKA (reference sequence). The CDR3 loop is CSARPLRGSGNEQFF. CDR3 in DNA: TGCAGTGCTAGACCCCTTCGGGGGTCAGGGAATGAGCAGTTCTTC.

V is TRBV12-3 or TRBV12-4 and J is TRBJ2-3, with TRBD2 identical over 12 bases. With V trimmed by 6 bases and J by 3 bases, 4 bases remained unmatched. The CDR3 is made up of 15 amino acids. CDR3 region: CASSWTSGVTDTQYF. The CDR3 nucleotides are TGTGCCAGCAGCTGGACTAGCGGGGTAACAGATACGCAGTATTTT.

The chain carries TRBV11-2 and TRBJ2-1; 13 bases align to TRBD2. Trimming at V came to 5 bases and at J to 9 bases, leaving 10 bases not matched to a gene. Germline V gene sequence: CDR1 SGHAT, CDR2 FQNNGV. The CDR3 runs 16 residues. The CDR3 bases are TGTGCCAGCAGCGCAAGGACTAGCGGGAGCGGGGCTGAGCAGTTCTTC. Translation gives CASSARTSGSGAEQFF.